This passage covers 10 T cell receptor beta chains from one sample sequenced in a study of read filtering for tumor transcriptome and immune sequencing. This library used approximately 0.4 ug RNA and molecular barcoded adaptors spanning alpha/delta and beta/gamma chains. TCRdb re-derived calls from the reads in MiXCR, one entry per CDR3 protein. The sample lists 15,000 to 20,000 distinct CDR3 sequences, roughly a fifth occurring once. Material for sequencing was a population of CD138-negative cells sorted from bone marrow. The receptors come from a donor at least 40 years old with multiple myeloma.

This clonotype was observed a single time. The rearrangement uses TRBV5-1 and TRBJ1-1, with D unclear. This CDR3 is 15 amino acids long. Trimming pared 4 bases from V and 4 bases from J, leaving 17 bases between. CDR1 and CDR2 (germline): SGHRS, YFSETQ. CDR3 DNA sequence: TGCGCCAGCAGCCCGGGAGGGCTATCGGGCACTGAAGCTTTCTTT. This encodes CASSPGGLSGTEAFF. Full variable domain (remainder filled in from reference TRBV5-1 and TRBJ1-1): KAGVTQTPRYLIKTRGQQVTLSCSPISGHRSVSWYQQTPGQGLQFLFEYFSETQRNKGNFPGRFSGRQFSNSRSEMNVSTLELGDSALYLCASSPGGLSGTEAFFGQGTRLTVV.

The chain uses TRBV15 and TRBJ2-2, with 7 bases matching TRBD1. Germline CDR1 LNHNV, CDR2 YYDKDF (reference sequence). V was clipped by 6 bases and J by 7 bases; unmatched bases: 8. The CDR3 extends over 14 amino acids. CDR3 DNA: TGTGCCACCAGTTCCGACAGGGCTCACGGGGAGCTGTTTTTT. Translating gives CATSSDRAHGELFF.

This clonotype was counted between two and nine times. The CDR3 DNA reads as TGCAGCGTTGGACAGGGGGGCCAGCCCCAGCATTTT. This encodes CSVGQGGQPQHF. V gene TRBV29-1 combines with J gene TRBJ1-5; the match to TRBD1 covers 9 bases. V dropped 4 bases and J dropped 7; count of bases not matched to a gene: 2. The germline V gene has CDR1 SQVTM and CDR2 ANQGSEA. The CDR3 sequence is 12 residues long. Supplemented by reference TRBV29-1 and TRBJ1-5, the full variable domain reads SAVISQKPSRDICQRGTSLTIQCQVDSQVTMMFWYRQQPGQSLTLIATANQGSEATYESGFVIDKFPISRPNLTFSTLTVSNMSPEDSSIYLCSVGQGGQPQHFGDGTRLSIL.

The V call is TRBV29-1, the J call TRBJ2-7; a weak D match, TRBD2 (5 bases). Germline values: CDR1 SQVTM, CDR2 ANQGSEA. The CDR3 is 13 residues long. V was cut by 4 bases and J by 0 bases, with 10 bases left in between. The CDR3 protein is CSVGRGSSYEQYF. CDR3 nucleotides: TGCAGCGTTGGGAGAGGGAGCTCCTACGAGCAGTACTTC.

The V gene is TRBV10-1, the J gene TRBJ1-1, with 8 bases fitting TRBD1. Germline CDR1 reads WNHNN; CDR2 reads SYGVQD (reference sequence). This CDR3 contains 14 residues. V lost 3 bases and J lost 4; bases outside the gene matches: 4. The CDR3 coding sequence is TGCGCCAGCAGTGAAAGAACAGGGGGCACTGAAGCTTTCTTT. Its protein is CASSERTGGTEAFF.

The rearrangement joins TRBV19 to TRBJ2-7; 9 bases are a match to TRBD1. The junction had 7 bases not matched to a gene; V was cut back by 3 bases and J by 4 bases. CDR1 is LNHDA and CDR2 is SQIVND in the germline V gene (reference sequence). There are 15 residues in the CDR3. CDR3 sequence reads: CASSIAGTGIYEQYF. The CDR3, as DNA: TGTGCCAGTAGTATCGCCGGGACAGGGATTTACGAGCAGTACTTC.

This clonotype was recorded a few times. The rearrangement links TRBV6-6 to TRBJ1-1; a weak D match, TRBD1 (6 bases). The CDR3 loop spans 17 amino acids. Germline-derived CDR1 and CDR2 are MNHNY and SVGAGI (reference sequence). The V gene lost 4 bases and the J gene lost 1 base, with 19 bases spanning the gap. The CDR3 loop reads CASSLQIPPGANTEAFF. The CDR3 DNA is TGTGCCAGCAGTTTACAGATCCCTCCGGGGGCGAACACTGAAGCTTTCTTT.

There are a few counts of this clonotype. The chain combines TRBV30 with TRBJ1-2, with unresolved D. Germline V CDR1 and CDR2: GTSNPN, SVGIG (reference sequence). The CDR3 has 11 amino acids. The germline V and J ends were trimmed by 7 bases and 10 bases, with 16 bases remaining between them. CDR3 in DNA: TGTGCCTACTCCGGTCGGCTTGACTACACCTTC. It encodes CAYSGRLDYTF.

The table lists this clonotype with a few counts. For the CDR3, the DNA is TGTGCCAGCAGCTCCTGGACTAGCGGGAGTGAGGAGACCCAGTACTTC. This sequence encodes CASSSWTSGSEETQYF. V usage is TRBV7-9 and J usage is TRBJ2-5, with TRBD2 matching 13 bases. In germline, CDR1 is SEHNR, CDR2 FQNEAQ (reference sequence). This CDR3 spans 16 amino acids. The V gene end was trimmed by 4 bases and the J gene end by 5 bases; junction bases not matched to a gene: 7.

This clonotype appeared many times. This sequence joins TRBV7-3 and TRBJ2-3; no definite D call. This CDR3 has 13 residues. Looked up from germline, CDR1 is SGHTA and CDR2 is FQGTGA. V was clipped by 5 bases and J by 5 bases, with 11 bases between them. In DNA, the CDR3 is TGTGCCAGCAGCCAAAGCCCGGGAGATACGCAGTATTTT. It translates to CASSQSPGDTQYF. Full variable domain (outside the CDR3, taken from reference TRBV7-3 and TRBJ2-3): GAGVSQTPSNKVTEKGKYVELRCDPISGHTALYWYRQSLGQGPEFLIYFQGTGAADDSGLPNDRFFAVRPEGSVSTLKIQRTERGDSAVYLCASSQSPGDTQYFGPGTRLTVL.